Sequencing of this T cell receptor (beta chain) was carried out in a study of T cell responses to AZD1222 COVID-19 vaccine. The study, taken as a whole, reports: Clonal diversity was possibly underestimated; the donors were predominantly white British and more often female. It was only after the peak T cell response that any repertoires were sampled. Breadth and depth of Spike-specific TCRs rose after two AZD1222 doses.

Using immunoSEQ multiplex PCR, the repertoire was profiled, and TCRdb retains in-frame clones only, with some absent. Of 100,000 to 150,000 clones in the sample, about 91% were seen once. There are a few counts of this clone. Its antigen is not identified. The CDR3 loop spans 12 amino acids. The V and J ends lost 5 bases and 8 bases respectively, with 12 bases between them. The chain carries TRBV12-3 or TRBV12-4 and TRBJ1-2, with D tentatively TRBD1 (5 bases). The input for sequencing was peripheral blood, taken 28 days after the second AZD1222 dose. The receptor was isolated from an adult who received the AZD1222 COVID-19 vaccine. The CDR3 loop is CASSRGAGGYTF. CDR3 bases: TGTGCCAGCAGTAGGGGAGCAGGGGGCTACACCTTC.